Below, 5 T cell receptor beta chains from the same sample are listed, as sequenced in a study of shared T cell receptors in the human thymus. The repertoire was sequenced with immunoSEQ multiplex PCR; TCRdb's copy has only in-frame clones and lacks some. This table has about 660,000 clones, 70% to 90% appearing once. The data were also submitted as part of a second study, on human thymus T cells.

The material sequenced was thymocytes. These receptors were collected from a boy under two years old with a congenital heart defect.

The chain combines TRBV9 with TRBJ2-1; D is uncertain. The CDR3 runs to 16 residues. V gave up 4 bases and J gave up 0 bases, with 14 bases separating them. The germline gives CDR1 SGDLS, CDR2 YYNGEE. CDR3 sequence reads: CASSPRLTSSYNEQFF. The CDR3 nucleotides are TGTGCCAGCAGCCCCCGACTCACGAGCTCCTACAATGAGCAGTTCTTC.

CDR3 sequence reads: CSVEDLVTSGEETQYF. CDR3 nucleotides: TGCAGCGTTGAAGATCTGGTGACTAGCGGGGAAGAGACCCAGTACTTC. This sequence joins TRBV29-1 and TRBJ2-5; TRBD2 aligns across 11 bases. V lost 0 bases and J lost 3; bases outside the gene matches: 6. Per germline, CDR1 SQVTM and CDR2 ANQGSEA. The CDR3 has 16 amino acids.

This clone was observed a few times. J is TRBJ1-4 and V is TRBV19; TRBD1 matches at 7 bases. The CDR3 sequence is 15 residues long. V was clipped by 5 bases and J by 5 bases; unmatched bases: 8. Germline V gives CDR1 LNHDA, CDR2 SQIVND (reference sequence). CDR3 region: CASSFEQGPNEKLFF. The CDR3 DNA follows: TGTGCCAGTAGTTTCGAACAGGGGCCAAATGAAAAACTGTTTTTT.

This chain connects TRBV7-9 to TRBJ2-7, with 7 nucleotides matching TRBD1. The CDR3 has 14 amino acids. Germline V lookup: CDR1 SEHNR, CDR2 FQNEAQ (reference sequence). The junction had 4 bases not matched to a gene; V was cut back by 5 bases and J by 0 bases. The CDR3 loop reads CASSEGDSSYEQYF. CDR3 DNA: TGTGCCAGCAGCGAGGGGGACAGCTCCTACGAGCAGTACTTC.

The CDR3 bases are TGTGCCAGCAGTTTACCCTTTTCATTCCTCTCCGTCTCGCGAACTAACACTGAAGCTTTCTTT. Its translation: CASSLPFSFLSVSRTNTEAFF. V is TRBV28 and J is TRBJ1-1; no clear D gene. Germline CDR1 and CDR2: MDHEN and SYDVKM. This CDR3 comprises 21 residues. The germline V and J ends were trimmed by 2 bases and 2 bases, with 30 bases remaining between them.